The 5 T cell receptor beta chains given below trace back to one sample, sequenced in a study of graft-versus-host responses after intestinal transplantation. TCRdb keeps only in-frame clones here, not all; method: immunoSEQ multiplex PCR. The sample consists of 75,000 to 100,000 clones, over 85% of them appearing once. The antigens of these receptors remain unknown. The sample here was unstimulated CD8+ T cells sorted from spleen or lymph node cells, taken before intestinal transplant. The receptors here all came from a human donor who received an intestinal transplant.

The chain recombines TRBV25-1 with TRBJ1-2; D is unresolved. V shed 3 bases and J shed 2 bases, with 13 bases lying between them. Germline CDR1 is MGHDK and CDR2 is SYGVNS. The CDR3 has 15 residues. For the CDR3, the DNA is TGTGCCAGCAGTGATCCGCAGGCAAACAACTATGGCTACACCTTC. It translates to CASSDPQANNYGYTF.

This clone was picked up a small number of times. The V and J genes are TRBV7-9 and TRBJ2-1; 7 bases are shared with TRBD2. Germline V gene lookup returns CDR1 SEHNR and CDR2 FQNEAQ (reference sequence). The junction had 12 bases not matched to a gene; V was cut back by 4 bases and J by 0 bases. The CDR3 covers 18 residues. CDR3 amino acids: CASSSTRLAESSYNEQFF. The CDR3 DNA reads as TGTGCCAGCAGCTCCACCAGACTAGCTGAGAGCTCCTACAATGAGCAGTTCTTC.

This sequence joins TRBV11-2 and TRBJ1-1; D is unclear. The CDR3 has 15 residues. Trimming pared 0 bases from V and 1 base from J, leaving 9 bases between. The V gene's germline CDR1 is SGHAT and CDR2 FQNNGV. CDR3 in amino acids: CASSLEFRQNTEAFF. The CDR3 nucleotides are TGTGCCAGCAGCTTAGAATTCAGGCAGAACACTGAAGCTTTCTTT.

This clone appeared a single time. V usage is TRBV7-6 and J usage is TRBJ2-1; TRBD2 might be the D (6 bases). Germline lookup yields CDR1 SGHVS and CDR2 FNYEAQ. The CDR3 totals 13 residues. With 4 bases removed from V and 7 bases from J, the gap between germline ends came to 11 bases. The CDR3 region has the DNA TGTGCCAGCAGCTCTTACCTAGCGAATGAGCAGTTCTTC. This sequence encodes CASSSYLANEQFF.

The V and J genes are TRBV4-1 and TRBJ1-1; D remains unclear. The germline gives CDR1 MGHRA, CDR2 YSYEKL. V was pared by 0 bases and J by 0 bases, with 11 bases between. CDR3 length equals 16 residues. The CDR3 nucleotides are TGCGCCAGCAGCCAAGATCCCAGAGGAATGAACACTGAAGCTTTCTTT. As protein: CASSQDPRGMNTEAFF.